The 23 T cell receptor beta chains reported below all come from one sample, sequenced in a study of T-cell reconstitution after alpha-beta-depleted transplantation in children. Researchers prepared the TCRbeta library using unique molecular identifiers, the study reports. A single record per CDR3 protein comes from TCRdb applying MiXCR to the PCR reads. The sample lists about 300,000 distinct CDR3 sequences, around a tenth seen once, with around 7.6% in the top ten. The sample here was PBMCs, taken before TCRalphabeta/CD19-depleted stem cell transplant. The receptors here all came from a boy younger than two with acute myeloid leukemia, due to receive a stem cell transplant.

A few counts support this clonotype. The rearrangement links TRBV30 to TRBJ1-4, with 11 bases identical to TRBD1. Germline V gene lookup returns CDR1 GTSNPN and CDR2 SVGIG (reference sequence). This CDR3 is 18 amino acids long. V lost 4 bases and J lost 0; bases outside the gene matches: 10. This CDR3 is CAWTEDRGLPSTNEKLFF. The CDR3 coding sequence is TGTGCCTGGACCGAGGACAGGGGGCTTCCTTCAACTAATGAAAAACTGTTTTTT.

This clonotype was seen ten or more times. This chain's CDR3 is CASSLWGGTSGYNEQFF. In DNA, the CDR3 is TGTGCCAGCAGTCTCTGGGGCGGGACTAGCGGATACAATGAGCAGTTCTTC. V gene TRBV28 combines with J gene TRBJ2-1; 11 nucleotides match TRBD2. The germline V gene has CDR1 MDHEN and CDR2 SYDVKM. Losses at the gene ends were 5 bases for V and 4 bases for J; bases not matched to a gene: 10. This CDR3 is built from 17 residues.

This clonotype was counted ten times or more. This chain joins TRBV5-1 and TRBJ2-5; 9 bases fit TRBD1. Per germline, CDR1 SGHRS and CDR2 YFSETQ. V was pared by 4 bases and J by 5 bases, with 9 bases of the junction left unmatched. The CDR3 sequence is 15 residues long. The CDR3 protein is CASSPGQGTWETQYF. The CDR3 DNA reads TGCGCCAGCAGCCCGGGACAGGGAACGTGGGAGACCCAGTACTTC. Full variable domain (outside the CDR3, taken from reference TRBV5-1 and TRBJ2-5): KAGVTQTPRYLIKTRGQQVTLSCSPISGHRSVSWYQQTPGQGLQFLFEYFSETQRNKGNFPGRFSGRQFSNSRSEMNVSTLELGDSALYLCASSPGQGTWETQYFGPGTRLLVL.

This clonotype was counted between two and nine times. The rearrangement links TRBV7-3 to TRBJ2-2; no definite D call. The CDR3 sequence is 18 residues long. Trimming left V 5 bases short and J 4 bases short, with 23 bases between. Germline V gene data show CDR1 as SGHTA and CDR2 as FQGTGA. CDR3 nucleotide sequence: TGTGCCAGCAGCGACACCCCTTACAAGGTCCGAGGCACCGGGGAGCTGTTTTTT. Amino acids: CASSDTPYKVRGTGELFF.

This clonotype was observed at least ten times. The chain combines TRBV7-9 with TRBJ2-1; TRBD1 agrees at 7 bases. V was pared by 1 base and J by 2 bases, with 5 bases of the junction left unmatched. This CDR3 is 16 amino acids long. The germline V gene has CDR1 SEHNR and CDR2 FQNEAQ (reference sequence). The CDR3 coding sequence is TGTGCCAGCAGCTTAGAGATAGGGGGCCCCTACAATGAGCAGTTCTTC. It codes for CASSLEIGGPYNEQFF.

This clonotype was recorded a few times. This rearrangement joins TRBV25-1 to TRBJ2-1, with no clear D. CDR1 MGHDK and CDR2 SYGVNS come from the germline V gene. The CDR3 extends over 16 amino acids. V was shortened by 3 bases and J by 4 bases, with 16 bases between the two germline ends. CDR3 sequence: CASSDRTVYPYNEQFF. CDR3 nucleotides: TGTGCCAGCAGTGATCGAACGGTATATCCGTACAATGAGCAGTTCTTC. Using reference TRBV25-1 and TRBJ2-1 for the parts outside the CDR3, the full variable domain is EADIYQTPRYLVIGTGKKITLECSQTMGHDKMYWYQQDPGMELHLIHYSYGVNSTEKGDLSSESTVSRIRTEHFPLTLESARPSHTSQYLCASSDRTVYPYNEQFFGPGTRLTVL.

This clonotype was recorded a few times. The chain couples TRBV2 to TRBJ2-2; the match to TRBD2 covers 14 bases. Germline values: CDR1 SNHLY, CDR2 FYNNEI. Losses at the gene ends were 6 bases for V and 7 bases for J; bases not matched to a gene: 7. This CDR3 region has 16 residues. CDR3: CASRAPGLAGVGELFF. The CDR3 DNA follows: TGTGCCAGCAGAGCTCCGGGACTAGCGGGGGTCGGGGAGCTGTTTTTT.

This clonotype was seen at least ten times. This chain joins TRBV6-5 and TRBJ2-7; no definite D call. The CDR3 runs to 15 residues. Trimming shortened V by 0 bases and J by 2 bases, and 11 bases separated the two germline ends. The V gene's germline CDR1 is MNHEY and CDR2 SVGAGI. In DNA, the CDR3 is TGTGCCAGCAGTTACTCGCCCCAGGCTCCCTACGAGCAGTACTTC. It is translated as CASSYSPQAPYEQYF.

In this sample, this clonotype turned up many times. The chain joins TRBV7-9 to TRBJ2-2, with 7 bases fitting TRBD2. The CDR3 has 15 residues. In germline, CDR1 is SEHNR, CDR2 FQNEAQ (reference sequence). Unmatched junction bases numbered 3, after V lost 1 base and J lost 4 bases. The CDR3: CASSLGGSTTGELFF. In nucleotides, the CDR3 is TGTGCCAGCAGCTTAGGCGGGAGCACCACCGGGGAGCTGTTTTTT.

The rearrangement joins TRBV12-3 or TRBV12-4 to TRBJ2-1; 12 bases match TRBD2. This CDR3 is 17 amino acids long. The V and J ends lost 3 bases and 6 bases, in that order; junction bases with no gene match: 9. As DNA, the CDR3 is TGTGCCAGCAGTTTCGGGCCTAGCGGGGGGGGTTTCAATGAGCAGTTCTTC. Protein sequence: CASSFGPSGGGFNEQFF.

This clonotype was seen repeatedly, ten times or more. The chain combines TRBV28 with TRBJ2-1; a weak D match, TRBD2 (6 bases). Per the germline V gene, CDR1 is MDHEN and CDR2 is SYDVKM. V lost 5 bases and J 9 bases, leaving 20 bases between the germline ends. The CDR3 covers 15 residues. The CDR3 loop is CASSRGAAYSSEQFF. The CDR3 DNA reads TGTGCCAGCAGTCGCGGGGCTGCTTACAGTAGTGAGCAGTTCTTC.

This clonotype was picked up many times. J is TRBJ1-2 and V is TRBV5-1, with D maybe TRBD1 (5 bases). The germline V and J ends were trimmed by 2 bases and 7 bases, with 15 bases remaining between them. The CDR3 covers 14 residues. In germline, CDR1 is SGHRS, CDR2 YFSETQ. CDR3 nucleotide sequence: TGCGCCAGCAGCTTCCACAGGCCCCCAACTGGCTACACCTTC. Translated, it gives CASSFHRPPTGYTF.

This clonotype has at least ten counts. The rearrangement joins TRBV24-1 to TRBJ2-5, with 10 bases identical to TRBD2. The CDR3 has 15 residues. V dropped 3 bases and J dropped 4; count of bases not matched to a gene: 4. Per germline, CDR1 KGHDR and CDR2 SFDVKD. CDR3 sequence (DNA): TGTGCCACCAGTGATGAGAAGCGGGAGGGAGAGACCCAGTACTTC. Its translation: CATSDEKREGETQYF.

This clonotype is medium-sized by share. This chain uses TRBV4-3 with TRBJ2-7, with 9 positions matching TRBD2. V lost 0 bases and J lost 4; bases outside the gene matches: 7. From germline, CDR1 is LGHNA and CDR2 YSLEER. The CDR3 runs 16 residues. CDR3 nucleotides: TGCGCCAGCAGCCAAGAGGCGGGAGGGCTGGTGTACGAGCAGTACTTC. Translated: CASSQEAGGLVYEQYF.

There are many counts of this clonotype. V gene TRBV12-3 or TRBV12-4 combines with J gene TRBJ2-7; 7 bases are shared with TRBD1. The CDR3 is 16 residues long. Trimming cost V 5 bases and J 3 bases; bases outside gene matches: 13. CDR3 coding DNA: TGTGCCAGCAGTAAACAGGGGCTAGGGATGGGCTACGAGCAGTACTTC. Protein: CASSKQGLGMGYEQYF.

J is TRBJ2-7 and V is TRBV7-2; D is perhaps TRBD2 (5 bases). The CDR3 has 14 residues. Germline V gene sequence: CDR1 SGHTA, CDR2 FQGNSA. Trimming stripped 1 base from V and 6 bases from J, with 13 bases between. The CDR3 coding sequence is TGTGCCAGCAGCTTAGTTCCGGGGAGCATCGAGCAGTACTTC. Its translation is CASSLVPGSIEQYF.

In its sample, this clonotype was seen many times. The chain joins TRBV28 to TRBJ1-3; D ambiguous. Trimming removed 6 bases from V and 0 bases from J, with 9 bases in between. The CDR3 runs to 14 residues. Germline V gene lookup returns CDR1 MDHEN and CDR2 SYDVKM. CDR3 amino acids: CASRLDTSGNTIYF. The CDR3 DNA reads TGTGCCAGCAGACTCGACACCTCTGGAAACACCATATATTTT.

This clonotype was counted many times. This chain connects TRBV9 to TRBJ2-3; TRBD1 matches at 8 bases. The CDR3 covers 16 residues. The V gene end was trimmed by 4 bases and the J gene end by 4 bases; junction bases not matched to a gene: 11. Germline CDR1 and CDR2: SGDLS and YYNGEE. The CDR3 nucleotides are TGTGCCAGCAGCTTAGCCCCCGGGACAGGCGCAGATACGCAGTATTTT. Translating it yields CASSLAPGTGADTQYF.

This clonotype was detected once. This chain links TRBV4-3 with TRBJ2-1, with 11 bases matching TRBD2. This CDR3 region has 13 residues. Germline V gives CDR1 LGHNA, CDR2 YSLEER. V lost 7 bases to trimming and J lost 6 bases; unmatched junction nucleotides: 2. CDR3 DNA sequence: TGCGCCAGCAATAGCGGGAGGGGCAATGAGCAGTTCTTC. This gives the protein CASNSGRGNEQFF.

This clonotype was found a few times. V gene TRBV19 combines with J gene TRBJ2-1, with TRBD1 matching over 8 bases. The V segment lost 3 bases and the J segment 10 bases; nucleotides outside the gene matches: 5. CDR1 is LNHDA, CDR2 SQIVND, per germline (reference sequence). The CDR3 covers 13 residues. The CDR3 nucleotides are TGTGCCAGTAGTATCCTCAGGGACAGGGAGCAGTTCTTC. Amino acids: CASSILRDREQFF.

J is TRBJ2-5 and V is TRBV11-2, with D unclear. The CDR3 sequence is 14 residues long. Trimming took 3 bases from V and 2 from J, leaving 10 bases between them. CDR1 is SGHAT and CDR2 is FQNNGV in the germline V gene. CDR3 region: CASSFRHQQETQYF. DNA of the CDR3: TGTGCCAGCAGCTTTCGACATCAACAAGAGACCCAGTACTTC.

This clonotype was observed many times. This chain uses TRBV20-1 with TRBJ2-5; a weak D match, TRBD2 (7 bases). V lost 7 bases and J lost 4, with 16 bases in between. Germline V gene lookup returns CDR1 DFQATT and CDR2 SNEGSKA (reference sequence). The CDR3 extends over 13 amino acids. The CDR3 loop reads CSVTWGGRETQYF. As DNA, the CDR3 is TGCAGTGTTACGTGGGGGGGCCGAGAGACCCAGTACTTC.

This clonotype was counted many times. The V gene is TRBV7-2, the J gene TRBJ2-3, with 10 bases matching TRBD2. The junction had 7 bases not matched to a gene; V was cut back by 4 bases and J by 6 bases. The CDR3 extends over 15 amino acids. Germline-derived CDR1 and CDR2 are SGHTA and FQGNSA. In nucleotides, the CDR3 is TGTGCCAGCAGCTCGCAAACTAGCGGGGTTGATACGCAGTATTTT. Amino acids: CASSSQTSGVDTQYF.